This paragraph covers one T cell receptor beta chain sequence. Germline and junction disagree at one end, which may indicate a read error. The germline gives CDR1 MDHEN, CDR2 SYDVKM. This CDR3 has 14 residues. This specimen belongs to a study of tumor-infiltrating lymphocytes in primary liver carcinoma. Looking at the study overall: Spanning 4.2 to 10 cm, the tumors were T1-T3 N0M0. Yields of productive TCRbeta reads ranged from roughly 3.5 to 7.5 million per sample and were similar across tissue types.

Extraction of RNA together with DNA used about 17-30 mg of unsorted bulk tissue. Primary liver carcinoma, confirmed by histopathology, was surgically resected. Every tumor sample analyzed contained over 85% viable tumor cells. Using a constant-region primer together with ProtoScript II reverse transcriptase, TCR beta cDNA was made from 500 ng of total RNA. The TCR beta library was amplified through three nested multiplex PCR rounds in a modified ARM-PCR procedure. A C-beta reverse primer and TRBV1-TRBV30 forward primers served in each of the first two PCR rounds, at approximately 10 cycles apiece. MiXCR, run by TCRdb on the multiplex PCR reads, gives a single entry per CDR3 protein. The repertoire holds tens of thousands of distinct CDR3 sequences, with around 79% as singletons.

Sample: liver tumor tissue from sampling region 2. Stated subset: tumor region T2, inferior pole. The chain links TRBV28 to TRBJ1-1; no clear D gene. The clonotype was recovered from a man aged 35-49 years with primary liver carcinoma and hepatitis B virus infection. The CDR3 loop reads CASSLGWGTTETFF. Written as DNA, the CDR3 is TGTGCCAGCAGCTTGGGTTGGGGAACCACTGAAACTTTCTTT.